The 4 T cell receptor beta chains presented below share a single source sample, sequenced in a study of cytomegalovirus exposure and HLA in healthy donors. Both 60 Vbeta primers and 13 Jbeta primers went into the PCR. Assay used: immunoSEQ multiplex PCR; TCRdb lists only in-frame clones, some missing. The sample carries around 150,000 clones, more than 65% recorded once. Sequenced sample: PBMCs. These receptors originate from a man aged 50-59 years in good health and CMV-seropositive.

This chain uses TRBV19 with TRBJ1-2; D might be TRBD1 (5 bases). With 8 bases removed from V and 3 bases from J, the gap between germline ends came to 13 bases. This CDR3 is 13 amino acids long. CDR1 LNHDA and CDR2 SQIVND come from the germline V gene (reference sequence). CDR3 protein: CASLGRVHYGYTF. CDR3 sequence (DNA): TGTGCCAGTCTCGGCAGGGTACACTATGGCTACACCTTC.

This clone was seen only once. V usage is TRBV10-3 and J usage is TRBJ1-1; TRBD1 matches at 7 bases. Germline V CDR1 and CDR2: ENHRY, SYGVKD. The length of the CDR3 is 13 residues. The V segment lost 6 bases and the J segment 4 bases; nucleotides outside the gene matches: 5. The CDR3 protein is CAIRGQEGTEAFF. The CDR3 nucleotides read TGTGCCATCAGAGGACAGGAGGGCACTGAAGCTTTCTTT.

The J gene is TRBJ2-7, the V gene TRBV7-8; TRBD1 matches 9 bases. Germline CDR1 reads SGHVS; CDR2 reads FQNEAQ. V lost 5 bases and J lost 1; bases outside the gene matches: 6. The CDR3 contains 15 residues. CDR3 in amino acids: CASSAPGTGSYEQYF. Here the CDR3 DNA reads TGTGCCAGCAGCGCGCCCGGGACAGGGTCCTACGAGCAGTACTTC.

The chain joins TRBV21-1 to TRBJ2-5; the tabulated D call, TRBD1, remains unverified against the DNA. TRBV21-1 is annotated as a pseudogene. CDR3 length equals 12 residues. CDR3 sequence reads: CASREWPETQYF. In DNA, the CDR3 is TGTGCCAGCAGAGAATGGCCAGAGACCCAGTACTTC.